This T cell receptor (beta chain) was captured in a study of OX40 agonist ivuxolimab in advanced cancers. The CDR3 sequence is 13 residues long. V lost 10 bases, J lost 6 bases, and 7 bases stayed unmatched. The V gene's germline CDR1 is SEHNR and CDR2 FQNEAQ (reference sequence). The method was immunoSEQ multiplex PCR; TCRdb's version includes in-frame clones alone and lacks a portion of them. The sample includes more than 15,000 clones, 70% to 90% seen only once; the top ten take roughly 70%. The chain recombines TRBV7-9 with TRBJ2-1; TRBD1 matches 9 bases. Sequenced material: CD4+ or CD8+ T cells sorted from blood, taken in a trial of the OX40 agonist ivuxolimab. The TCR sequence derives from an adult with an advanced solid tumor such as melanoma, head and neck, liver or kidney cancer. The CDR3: CAIPEGQGNEQFF. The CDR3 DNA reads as TGTGCCATCCCAGAGGGACAGGGCAATGAGCAGTTCTTC.